These 28 T cell receptor beta chains were all obtained from the same sample, sequenced in a study of T cells after yellow fever vaccination (dated by TCRdb to between 2017 and 2020). This specimen's treatment or condition label, per the study, means: live attenuated yellow fever vaccine strain. The method behind the library was 5' RACE. These reads were obtained on an Illumina HiSeq 2500. Clones were called with MiXCR by TCRdb after fastp trimmed the public reads at Q25, and only in-frame beta chains were retained. Identical CDR3 proteins give one entry, which carries the most common genes and DNA. Counted in this sample were around 350,000 distinct CDR3 sequences; around 6.5% of them appeared once. 15% of the sample lies in the top ten. Specimen: PBMCs, collected 5 days after the yellow fever booster vaccination. These receptors were collected from a man in his thirties or forties who received the YFV17D yellow fever vaccine.

This clonotype has ten or more counts. This chain connects TRBV10-2 to TRBJ1-1; possible D gene TRBD1, 6 bases. Germline assignment: CDR1 WSHSY and CDR2 SAAADI. CDR3 length: 13 residues. V lost 6 bases to trimming and J lost 3 bases, with 11 bases between them. CDR3 sequence: CASSRDTYTEAFF. DNA of the CDR3: TGCGCCAGCAGCCGGGACACCTACACTGAAGCTTTCTTT.

This clonotype was counted between two and nine times. The chain is built from TRBV7-3 and TRBJ2-3, with D perhaps TRBD2 (7 bases). There are 16 residues in the CDR3. V was pared by 5 bases and J by 4 bases, with 19 bases between. The germline V gene encodes CDR1 SGHTA and CDR2 FQGTGA. As DNA, the CDR3 is TGTGCCAGCAGCCCAAGAGGGGGAGGGCCCGCAGATACGCAGTATTTT. Protein: CASSPRGGGPADTQYF.

In its sample, this clonotype was seen many times. The chain links TRBV5-6 to TRBJ2-7, with D tentatively TRBD1 or TRBD2 (5 bases each). The CDR3 totals 15 residues. Trimming pared 4 bases from V and 2 bases from J, leaving 16 bases between. CDR1 SGHDT and CDR2 YYEEEE come from the germline V gene. The CDR3 DNA reads as TGTGCCAGCAGCAAGGATGGGGGAATCACCTACGAGCAGTACTTC. This gives the protein CASSKDGGITYEQYF.

This clonotype showed up many times. This chain uses TRBV12-3 or TRBV12-4 with TRBJ2-7, with unresolved D. This CDR3 is built from 13 residues. Trimming left V 4 bases short and J 6 bases short, with 13 bases between. Written as DNA, the CDR3 is TGTGCCAGCAGTTACCGGGCCACCAGCGAGCAGTACTTC. Translated, it gives CASSYRATSEQYF.

This chain uses TRBV7-2 with TRBJ2-4; D is tentatively TRBD1 or TRBD2 (6 bases each). Trimming took off 3 bases at V and 6 bases at J, with 12 bases between the two ends. The CDR3 loop spans 14 amino acids. Germline CDR1 reads SGHTA; CDR2 reads FQGNSA. This CDR3 is CASSFKEGGNIQYF. The CDR3 DNA follows: TGTGCCAGCAGCTTTAAGGAGGGGGGAAACATTCAGTACTTC.

The table lists this clonotype with a few counts. The genes are TRBV6-2 or TRBV6-3 and TRBJ1-5, with a weak D call TRBD1 (5 bases). This CDR3 comprises 16 residues. Trimming took 7 bases from V and 0 from J, leaving 16 bases between them. Germline CDR1 MNHEY, CDR2 SVGEGT. The CDR3 is CASKLPGPYSNQPQHF. The CDR3 nucleotides read TGTGCCAGCAAATTGCCGGGGCCCTATAGCAATCAGCCCCAGCATTTT.

This clonotype was recorded at least ten times. V and J are TRBV5-1 and TRBJ1-1; D remains unclear. V was shortened by 4 bases and J by 4 bases, with 14 bases between the two germline ends. The CDR3 spans 14 residues. Germline CDR1 reads SGHRS; CDR2 reads YFSETQ. DNA for the CDR3: TGCGCCAGCAGCGACGGATTGTTGGGCACTGAAGCTTTCTTT. This codes for CASSDGLLGTEAFF.

This clonotype was observed at least ten times. This chain connects TRBV7-9 to TRBJ2-7; possible D gene TRBD1, 6 bases. The CDR3 covers 13 residues. The germline CDR1 and CDR2 sequences are SEHNR and FQNEAQ (reference sequence). Trimming pared 10 bases from V and 1 base from J, leaving 14 bases between. Here the CDR3 reads CAMQGSESYEQYF. The CDR3 DNA sequence: TGTGCCATGCAGGGGAGCGAATCCTACGAGCAGTACTTC.

This sequence joins TRBV5-1 and TRBJ2-3; D possibly uses TRBD1 or TRBD2 (5 bases each). The V gene's germline CDR1 is SGHRS and CDR2 YFSETQ. V lost 0 bases to trimming and J lost 2 bases, with 10 bases between them. The CDR3 is made up of 15 amino acids. CDR3 sequence reads: CASSLVGGDTDTQYF. CDR3 nucleotides: TGCGCCAGCAGCTTGGTTGGGGGTGACACAGATACGCAGTATTTT.

This clonotype was counted between two and nine times. The chain combines TRBV7-9 with TRBJ2-1, with 8 bases identical to TRBD2. J lost 7 bases, V lost 0 bases, and 5 bases had no gene match. CDR3 length equals 15 residues. The germline V gene has CDR1 SEHNR and CDR2 FQNEAQ (reference sequence). The CDR3 spells CASSLASGKANEQFF. The CDR3 nucleotides are TGTGCCAGCAGCTTAGCTAGCGGGAAAGCGAATGAGCAGTTCTTC.

This clonotype was recorded at least ten times. This chain uses TRBV18 with TRBJ2-7; 8 bases line up with TRBD1. With V trimmed by 4 bases and J by 1 base, 3 bases remained unmatched. The length of the CDR3 is 14 residues. Looked up from germline, CDR1 is KGHSH and CDR2 is LQKENI. The CDR3 DNA reads TGTGCCAGCTCACTGAACAGGGGGTCCTACGAGCAGTACTTC. It translates to CASSLNRGSYEQYF. Full variable domain (missing parts from reference TRBV18 and TRBJ2-7): NAGVMQNPRHLVRRRGQEARLRCSPMKGHSHVYWYRQLPEEGLKFMVYLQKENIIDESGMPKERFSAEFPKEGPSILRIQQVVRGDSAAYFCASSLNRGSYEQYFGPGTRLTVT.

This clonotype showed up just a few times. The genes are TRBV5-8 and TRBJ2-5; D unresolved. V lost 1 base and J 5 bases, leaving 9 bases between the germline ends. The CDR3 has 13 amino acids. CDR1 and CDR2 from the germline V gene are SGHTS and YDEGEE. In DNA form, the CDR3 reads TGTGCCAGCAGCTTGCCGTCAGCGGAGACCCAGTACTTC. Encoded protein: CASSLPSAETQYF.

This clonotype was seen many times. The chain employs TRBV12-3 or TRBV12-4 and TRBJ2-5; no clear D gene. Deletions cut 6 bases from V and 4 bases from J, with 9 bases between. This CDR3 has 12 amino acids. The CDR3 loop is CASRGSPETQYF. The CDR3, as DNA: TGTGCCAGCAGAGGCTCTCCAGAGACCCAGTACTTC.

J is TRBJ2-5 and V is TRBV15; 7 nucleotides match TRBD1. The germline V gene encodes CDR1 LNHNV and CDR2 YYDKDF (reference sequence). The CDR3 consists of 17 residues. V trimming: 0 bases; J trimming: 3 bases; junction bases outside the gene matches: 10. CDR3 in DNA: TGTGCCACCAGCAGAGATAACCTCGGGGACAGAAAAGAGACCCAGTACTTC. Amino acids: CATSRDNLGDRKETQYF.

Only a few counts were recorded for this clonotype. V usage is TRBV7-9 and J usage is TRBJ2-5; D remains unclear. The length of the CDR3 is 13 residues. Germline V gene data show CDR1 as SEHNR and CDR2 as FQNEAQ (reference sequence). Trimming cost V 7 bases and J 0 bases, with 9 bases left between them. DNA for the CDR3: TGTGCCAGCATCTTGAGGCACCAAGAGACCCAGTACTTC. Protein: CASILRHQETQYF.

The table lists this clonotype with a few counts. The chain combines TRBV20-1 with TRBJ1-2; 10 nucleotides align to TRBD1. Germline V gene data show CDR1 as DFQATT and CDR2 as SNEGSKA (reference sequence). This CDR3 contains 14 residues. CDR3 region: CTTQGTGANYGYTF. The CDR3 nucleotides are TGCACTACCCAGGGGACAGGGGCTAACTATGGCTACACCTTC.

This chain connects TRBV12-3 or TRBV12-4 to TRBJ2-5; 8 bases are a match to TRBD2. The CDR3 loop spans 15 amino acids. V shed 2 bases and J 1 base; nucleotides not matched to a gene: 3. CDR3 DNA: TGTGCCAGCAGTTTACCTAGCGGGTTCCAAGAGACCCAGTACTTC. Translating it yields CASSLPSGFQETQYF.

This clonotype was counted a few times. The genes are TRBV2 and TRBJ1-4, with D tentatively TRBD1 (6 bases). The CDR3 extends over 14 amino acids. Between the trimmed V and J ends, which lost 8 bases and 8 bases, there was a span of 18 bases. Per germline, CDR1 SNHLY and CDR2 FYNNEI. The CDR3 here is CASRPGGNWEKLFF. In DNA, the CDR3 is TGTGCCAGCCGTCCTGGGGGCAATTGGGAAAAACTGTTTTTT.

This clonotype was observed at least ten times. This sequence joins TRBV5-1 and TRBJ2-1; the match to TRBD2 covers 14 bases. CDR1 is SGHRS, CDR2 YFSETQ, per germline. Trimming at V came to 2 bases and at J to 10 bases, leaving 8 bases not matched to a gene. This CDR3 comprises 16 residues. The CDR3 here is CASSFGGTSGSGEQFF. The CDR3 DNA reads TGCGCCAGCAGCTTTGGTGGGACTAGCGGGAGTGGAGAGCAGTTCTTC. The full variable domain, in which reference TRBV5-1 and TRBJ2-1 provide the parts outside the CDR3, is KAGVTQTPRYLIKTRGQQVTLSCSPISGHRSVSWYQQTPGQGLQFLFEYFSETQRNKGNFPGRFSGRQFSNSRSEMNVSTLELGDSALYLCASSFGGTSGSGEQFFGPGTRLTVL.

This clonotype turned up a few times. The V gene is TRBV11-3, the J gene TRBJ2-2; 7 nucleotides align to TRBD2. J gave up 8 bases and V 4 bases, and 7 bases lay outside the gene matches. This CDR3 has 14 amino acids. In germline, CDR1 is SGHNT, CDR2 YENEEA. The CDR3: CASSYPGGVGELFF. The CDR3 bases are TGTGCCAGCAGCTATCCGGGAGGAGTTGGGGAGCTGTTTTTT. Looking up the rest from reference TRBV11-3 and TRBJ2-2 gives the full variable domain: EAGVVQSPRYKIIEKKQPVAFWCNPISGHNTLYWYLQNLGQGPELLIRYENEEAVDDSQLPKDRFSAERLKGVDSTLKIQPAELGDSAVYLCASSYPGGVGELFFGEGSRLTVL.

This chain links TRBV15 with TRBJ2-7; no clear D. Per the germline V gene, CDR1 is LNHNV and CDR2 is YYDKDF (reference sequence). V lost 0 bases, J lost 5 bases, and 11 bases lay in between. The CDR3 loop spans 14 amino acids. The CDR3 coding sequence is TGTGCCACCAGCAGAGAATTGACGAGCCACGAGCAGTACTTC. Protein product: CATSRELTSHEQYF.

The rearrangement joins TRBV29-1 to TRBJ2-6; possibly TRBD1 for D (6 bases). The CDR3 has 16 residues. Germline assignment: CDR1 SQVTM and CDR2 ANQGSEA. With 7 bases removed from V and 1 base from J, the gap between germline ends came to 17 bases. The CDR3: CSADTGINSGANVLTF. The CDR3 DNA reads as TGCAGCGCAGATACAGGGATCAATTCTGGGGCCAACGTCCTGACTTTC.

This clonotype was detected a few times. The chain uses TRBV7-2 and TRBJ1-2; D perhaps matches TRBD1 (6 bases). The ends were cut back, 4 bases at V and 8 bases at J, with 17 bases in the middle. Per the germline V gene, CDR1 is SGHTA and CDR2 is FQGNSA. The CDR3 covers 14 residues. CDR3 bases: TGTGCCAGCAGCTCCCGCCCAGGGGCTGGAGGCTACACCTTC. Its translation: CASSSRPGAGGYTF.

The table lists this clonotype with many counts. The J gene is TRBJ2-2, the V gene TRBV27; 7 bases line up with TRBD1. Germline V lookup: CDR1 MNHEY, CDR2 SMNVEV (reference sequence). V was pared by 6 bases and J by 0 bases, with 4 bases of the junction left unmatched. The CDR3 has 15 residues. The DNA of the CDR3 is TGTGCCAGCAGCCCGACAGGGCCGAACACCGGGGAGCTGTTTTTT. Translating it yields CASSPTGPNTGELFF.

This chain links TRBV28 with TRBJ2-7, with TRBD1 matching over 10 bases. This CDR3 contains 15 residues. With 6 bases clipped from V and 5 bases from J, the junction kept 10 bases outside the gene matches. Germline CDR1 reads MDHEN; CDR2 reads SYDVKM. CDR3 DNA: TGTGCCAGCAGCGACCCGGGACAGGGGTTGGACGAGCAGTACTTC. Its translation is CASSDPGQGLDEQYF.

This clonotype was seen a few times. The chain uses TRBV7-2 and TRBJ2-3; TRBD2 matches 10 bases. V lost 7 bases and J lost 3; bases outside the gene matches: 4. Germline V gives CDR1 SGHTA, CDR2 FQGNSA. This CDR3 spans 14 amino acids. DNA of the CDR3: TGTGCCAGCATTCTAGCGGGAGCAACAGATACGCAGTATTTT. Amino acid sequence: CASILAGATDTQYF.

This clonotype came up many times. J is TRBJ2-7 and V is TRBV20-1; TRBD2 agrees at 7 bases. CDR3 size: 13 residues. CDR1 is DFQATT, CDR2 SNEGSKA, per germline (reference sequence). V lost 3 bases, J lost 0 bases, and 2 bases stayed unmatched. The chain's CDR3 is CSASGRSSYEQYF. The CDR3 bases are TGCAGTGCTAGCGGGAGGAGCTCCTACGAGCAGTACTTC.

This chain links TRBV30 with TRBJ2-3, with a weak D call TRBD2 (5 bases). The CDR3 contains 15 residues. V was trimmed by 3 bases and J by 0 bases, leaving 13 bases between them. Germline assignment: CDR1 GTSNPN and CDR2 SVGIG (reference sequence). The CDR3 reads CAWRISGASTDTQYF. The DNA of the CDR3 is TGTGCCTGGAGAATCAGCGGAGCTAGCACAGATACGCAGTATTTT.